This is a list of T cell receptor beta chains from one sample in a study of identical twins. TCRdb ran MiXCR on the 5' RACE reads and lists one entry per CDR3 protein. The sample records about 530,000 distinct CDR3 sequences, 20% to 25% being singletons. The same sample was also used in a study of yellow fever vaccine responses in identical twins.

The specimen was CD4+ T cells sorted from blood. The origin of the receptors is a woman aged 18-29 years in good health. Both conserved end residues are part of each CDR3. D genes are given only for firm matches. Clone sizes are given selectively: once, few, many, or a class where the clone is expanded.

v_gene	len	j_gene	abundance	d_gene	CDR3aa	CDR3nt
TRBV13	15	TRBJ1-4	.	TRBD1	CASSLGGQGTEKLFF	TGTGCCAGCAGCTTGGGAGGACAGGGGACCGAAAAACTGTTTTTT
TRBV6-5	14	TRBJ1-2	.	TRBD1	CASSSDRDGSGYTF	TGTGCCAGCAGTTCGGACAGGGATGGGTCTGGCTACACCTTC
TRBV20-1	12	TRBJ2-6	.	.	CSAPPGANVLTF	TGCAGTGCTCCCCCGGGGGCCAACGTCCTGACTTTC
TRBV20-1	17	TRBJ2-1	few	.	CSARPWDFRSSYNEQFF	TGCAGTGCTCGACCCTGGGACTTCCGGAGCTCCTACAATGAGCAGTTCTTC
TRBV20-1	16	TRBJ2-1	.	TRBD1	CSAPIGQGEIYNEQFF	TGCAGTGCCCCGATCGGACAGGGGGAAATCTACAATGAGCAGTTCTTC
TRBV3-1	16	TRBJ2-1	.	TRBD2	CASSQRAGGRYVEQFF	TGTGCCAGCAGCCAGAGAGCGGGGGGGCGGTATGTTGAGCAGTTCTTC
TRBV24-1	15	TRBJ2-2	.	.	CATSDRGKNTGELFF	TGTGCCACCAGTGATCGGGGGAAAAACACCGGGGAGCTGTTTTTT
TRBV20-1	13	TRBJ2-2	.	TRBD2	CSASGGAGGELFF	TGCAGCGCTAGCGGGGGGGCCGGCGGGGAGCTGTTTTTT
TRBV5-1	15	TRBJ1-1	.	.	CASSLRGQRNTEAFF	TGCGCCAGCAGCTTGAGGGGACAAAGGAACACTGAAGCTTTCTTT
TRBV7-9	16	TRBJ2-3	few	.	CASSLWAITYTDTQYF	TGTGCCAGCAGCTTATGGGCCATAACTTACACAGATACGCAGTATTTT
TRBV12-3/TRBV12-4	16	TRBJ1-5	few	.	CASSGSSDSPNQPQHF	TGTGCCAGCAGTGGGTCGTCGGACAGCCCCAATCAGCCCCAGCATTTT
TRBV6-1	14	TRBJ1-1	few	.	CATVEGQLNTEAFF	TGTGCCACCGTCGAGGGGCAACTGAACACTGAAGCTTTCTTT
TRBV7-3	15	TRBJ2-1	few	.	CASSQSHSPYNEQFF	TGTGCCAGCAGCCAAAGCCATTCCCCCTACAATGAGCAGTTCTTC